Listed here are 11 T cell receptor beta chains from one sample, sequenced in a study of tumor-infiltrating lymphocytes in primary liver carcinoma (dated by TCRdb to 2017 to 2019). Sequencer: Illumina HiSeq 2500. TCRbeta-specific cDNA was reverse-transcribed from about 0.45 ug total RNA using a constant-region primer and ProtoScript II reverse transcriptase. Three nested multiplex PCR rounds, following a slightly modified ARM-PCR procedure, were used to build the TCRbeta libraries. Multiplex TRBV1-TRBV30 forward primers and a Cbeta reverse primer were used in the first two PCR rounds, each of which was run for approximately 9 cycles. TCRdb handled the public reads itself, with Q25 trimming in fastp and clone calling in MiXCR, and kept productive beta chains. A single entry per CDR3 protein holds the most common genes and DNA from its merged rows. For this sample there are some 200,000 distinct CDR3 sequences; 65% appear just once. In total, the top ten clones hold around 7.1% of the sample.

Blood RNA was extracted from unsorted whole blood using TRIzol reagent, and germline DNA was obtained with the DNeasy Blood & Tissue kit. Sequencing was done on a sample of peripheral blood. These receptor sequences come from a woman between 55 and 75 years old with primary liver carcinoma and hepatitis B virus infection.

Points on this clonotype: At one end, the junction sequence differs from germline, possibly due to a read error. The chain employs TRBV11-2 and TRBJ2-1; 11 bases map to TRBD2. Germline V CDR1 and CDR2: SGHAT, FQNNGV. This CDR3 comprises 16 residues. In DNA form, the CDR3 reads TGTGCCGGCAGCCTACGTAGCGGGAGGGCCTCAAAAGAGCAGTTCTTC. Its protein is CAGSLRSGRASKEQFF.

As for this clonotype: A much larger clone differs by one base, so this may be a read error. V gene TRBV6-1 combines with J gene TRBJ2-4, with D possibly TRBD2 on 6 matching bases. Trimming took off 7 bases at V and 2 bases at J, with 18 bases between the two ends. The CDR3 contains 16 residues. The V gene's germline CDR1 is MNHNS and CDR2 SASEGT. CDR3 sequence (DNA): TGTGCCAGCACCGAAGGGACTCTCTTAACCAAAAACATTCAGTACTTC. Its protein is CASTEGTLLTKNIQYF.

On this clonotype: A much larger clone is a single base away; this may be a read error. The chain uses TRBV6-6 and TRBJ2-7; D is ambiguous. The germline CDR1 and CDR2 sequences are MNHNY and SVGAGI (reference sequence). The length of the CDR3 is 13 residues. V lost 8 bases, J lost 2 bases, and 13 bases lay in between. This CDR3 reads CASSTPWTYEQYF. CDR3 DNA sequence: TGTGCCAGCTCTACCCCCTGGACCTACGAGCAGTACTTC.

The chain has TRBV5-1 and TRBJ2-1, with 7 positions matching TRBD2. The junction had 3 bases not matched to a gene; V was cut back by 2 bases and J by 4 bases. The V gene's germline CDR1 is SGHRS and CDR2 YFSETQ. This CDR3 has 14 amino acids. CDR3 nucleotide sequence: TGCGCCAGCAGCTTCTCAGCGGGATACAATGAGCAGTTCTTC. Protein product: CASSFSAGYNEQFF.

This clonotype was detected many times. The V and J genes are TRBV12-3 or TRBV12-4 and TRBJ1-5, with D possibly TRBD1 on 5 matching bases. The V and J ends lost 6 bases and 3 bases respectively, with 18 bases between them. This CDR3 is built from 16 residues. The CDR3 DNA reads TGTGCCAGCAGCTACCTTGCCGGGACGCACAATCAGCCCCAGCATTTT. It yields the protein CASSYLAGTHNQPQHF.

The rearrangement uses TRBV11-2 and TRBJ1-1; the D gene is possibly TRBD1 (6 bases). Germline CDR1 is SGHAT and CDR2 is FQNNGV. The CDR3 extends over 10 amino acids. V was pared by 8 bases and J by 8 bases, with 9 bases between. CDR3 DNA: TGTGCCAGCCGGACAGAAGAAGCTTTCTTT. Its translation: CASRTEEAFF.

The V and J genes are TRBV28 and TRBJ1-2; D is ambiguous. The CDR3 length is 13 residues. V was trimmed by 4 bases and J by 10 bases, leaving 16 bases between them. CDR1 is MDHEN and CDR2 is SYDVKM in the germline V gene. The CDR3 spells CASSSPLRGDYTF. The CDR3 DNA follows: TGTGCCAGCAGTTCCCCTCTACGGGGTGACTACACCTTC.

Ten or more counts support this clonotype. This chain uses TRBV12-3 or TRBV12-4 with TRBJ2-5; 8 positions agree with TRBD2. The CDR3 spans 13 residues. With V trimmed by 2 bases and J by 5 bases, 1 base remained unmatched. The CDR3 coding sequence is TGTGCCAGCAGTTTATCTAGCGGGGAGACCCAGTACTTC. This codes for CASSLSSGETQYF.

The sample holds one count of this clonotype. The chain is built from TRBV11-2 and TRBJ2-2; TRBD1 might be the D (5 bases). This CDR3 has 15 residues. CDR1 SGHAT and CDR2 FQNNGV come from the germline V gene. The CDR3 sequence is CDSSRPRGATGELFF. CDR3 in DNA: TGTGATAGCAGCCGACCTAGGGGTGCAACCGGGGAGCTGTTTTTT.

This clonotype has more than one count but fewer than ten. This sequence joins TRBV29-1 and TRBJ1-2; D is possibly TRBD1 (5 bases). This CDR3 is built from 18 residues. Germline-derived CDR1 and CDR2 are SQVTM and ANQGSEA. The V gene lost 4 bases and the J gene lost 0 bases, with 24 bases spanning the gap. CDR3 sequence reads: CSVGTPTGTQVANYGYTF. CDR3 sequence (DNA): TGCAGCGTTGGGACACCAACAGGAACTCAAGTGGCTAACTATGGCTACACCTTC.

A remark on this clonotype: A much larger clone is a single base away; this may be a read error. The V and J genes are TRBV12-3 or TRBV12-4 and TRBJ1-3; TRBD1 matches at 10 bases. CDR3 length: 18 amino acids. Here the CDR3 reads CDSSSFFGTGVPGNTIYF. CDR3 nucleotide sequence: TGTGACAGCAGTTCGTTTTTCGGGACAGGGGTTCCTGGAAACACCATATATTTT.